The subject of this entry is one T cell receptor beta chain. The data originate from a study of blood T cell repertoires in COVID-19. V dropped 3 bases and J dropped 3; count of bases not matched to a gene: 2. Germline values: CDR1 LGHDT, CDR2 YNNKEL (reference sequence). This CDR3 region has 13 residues. Repertoires were generated with immunoSEQ multiplex PCR, while TCRdb's copy carries only in-frame clones and drops some. The sample records a few hundred thousand clones, about nine tenths being singletons. The chain joins TRBV3-1 (or the pseudogene TRBV3-2) to TRBJ2-7, with 7 bases fitting TRBD2. Sequencing was carried out using PBMCs or T cells enriched from blood (not recorded which). This TCR was sampled from a woman aged 18-29 years who had recovered from COVID-19. The CDR3 bases are TGTGCCAGCAGCCAGGCTAGCGGCTACGAGCAGTACTTC. Translation: CASSQASGYEQYF.